Following are 19 T cell receptor beta chains from one sample sequenced in a study of OX40 agonist ivuxolimab in advanced cancers. Sequencing was performed with immunoSEQ multiplex PCR; in TCRdb, only in-frame clones are kept and a portion is missing. Of fewer than 100,000 clones detected, more than 80% appear once; the ten largest clones hold over 8%. Sequences were derived from CD4+ or CD8+ T cells sorted from blood, sampled in a trial of the OX40 agonist ivuxolimab. All receptors come from an adult with an advanced solid tumor such as melanoma, head and neck, liver or kidney cancer.

The CDR3 bases are TGTGCCAGCAGTGCGGACAGGGGGCGCGGTGGCTACACCTTC. Its translation is CASSADRGRGGYTF. The chain uses TRBV6-4 and TRBJ1-2, with TRBD1 identical over 11 bases. The CDR3 contains 14 residues. CDR1 MRHNA and CDR2 SNTAGT come from the germline V gene. Trimming cost V 4 bases and J 7 bases; bases outside gene matches: 5.

This clone has more than one count but fewer than ten. The rearrangement uses TRBV2 and TRBJ1-2, with D unclear. Trimming pared 4 bases from V and 3 bases from J, leaving 3 bases between. Germline V gives CDR1 SNHLY, CDR2 FYNNEI. There are 11 residues in the CDR3. The CDR3 sequence: CASSVDYGYTF. In nucleotides, the CDR3 is TGTGCCAGCAGTGTGGACTATGGCTACACCTTC.

The chain employs TRBV28 and TRBJ2-2; no clear D. CDR3 length: 14 residues. CDR1 and CDR2 (germline): MDHEN, SYDVKM. V lost 6 bases and J lost 0, with 8 bases in between. Here the CDR3 DNA reads TGTGCCAGCAGCGGGCCCACGAACACCGGGGAGCTGTTTTTT. This sequence encodes CASSGPTNTGELFF.

A remark on this clone: A read error may produce the germline difference seen at one junction end. V usage is TRBV7-2 and J usage is TRBJ2-1; perhaps TRBD1 as D (6 bases). The V gene's germline CDR1 is SGHTA and CDR2 FQGNSA. The CDR3 runs 15 residues. The CDR3 loop is CASRLGAGVYNEQFF. CDR3 nucleotide sequence: TGTGCCAGCAGATTAGGGGCAGGGGTTTACAATGAGCAGTTCTTC.

The gene calls are TRBV7-9 and TRBJ1-1; D is uncertain. The CDR3 length is 15 residues. Between the trimmed V and J ends, which lost 1 base and 3 bases, there was a span of 12 bases. CDR1 and CDR2 from the germline V gene are SEHNR and FQNEAQ (reference sequence). Here the CDR3 reads CASSLVVGLYTEAFF. For the CDR3, the DNA is TGTGCCAGCAGCTTAGTTGTGGGGTTATACACTGAAGCTTTCTTT.

This sequence joins TRBV6-5 and TRBJ2-2; D assignment may be TRBD1 or TRBD2 (5 bases each). The CDR3 is made up of 15 amino acids. V shed 10 bases and J shed 0 bases, with 15 bases lying between them. Germline V gene sequence: CDR1 MNHEY, CDR2 SVGAGI. CDR3 loop: CATVRGTPNTGELFF. The DNA of the CDR3 is TGTGCCACCGTCCGGGGCACCCCGAACACCGGGGAGCTGTTTTTT.

This chain joins TRBV10-2 and TRBJ1-6; D call uncertain. This CDR3 region has 12 residues. Germline assignment: CDR1 WSHSY and CDR2 SAAADI. Deletions cut 6 bases from V and 9 bases from J, with 9 bases between. The CDR3 nucleotides are TGCGCCAGCAGGGACCTCCGTTCACCCCTCCACTTT. It specifies CASRDLRSPLHF.

The genes are TRBV9 and TRBJ1-2; possibly TRBD1 for D (6 bases). The CDR3 runs 14 residues. Trimming took off 6 bases at V and 1 base at J, with 13 bases between the two ends. The germline V gene encodes CDR1 SGDLS and CDR2 YYNGEE. CDR3 bases: TGTGCCAGCAACCCAGGGGTCCATAACTATGGCTACACCTTC. This codes for CASNPGVHNYGYTF.

The CDR3 nucleotides read TGCGCCAGCAGCCCATCTTGGGGCGATGAGCAGTTCTTC. It is translated as CASSPSWGDEQFF. The genes are TRBV4-1 and TRBJ2-1, with D possibly TRBD1 on 5 matching bases. CDR3 length: 13 amino acids. Germline CDR1 is MGHRA and CDR2 is YSYEKL. The V and J ends lost 4 bases and 8 bases respectively, with 12 bases between them.

The rearrangement joins TRBV2 to TRBJ2-7; 9 bases match TRBD1. In germline, CDR1 is SNHLY, CDR2 FYNNEI. V shed 6 bases, J shed 3 bases, and the junction held 3 bases outside the gene matches. This CDR3 is 13 amino acids long. Here the CDR3 DNA reads TGTGCCAGCAGAAGGGACAGGGTCTACGAGCAGTACTTC. This gives the protein CASRRDRVYEQYF.

The rearrangement links TRBV9 to TRBJ2-5; D possibly corresponds to TRBD2 (5 bases). Germline V CDR1 and CDR2: SGDLS, YYNGEE. V was clipped by 0 bases and J by 5 bases, with 20 bases between them. CDR3 length: 17 amino acids. CDR3 region: CASSVATRAGLAETQYF. The DNA for the CDR3 is TGTGCCAGCAGCGTAGCTACGCGGGCAGGCCTCGCTGAGACCCAGTACTTC.

This clone was picked up a small number of times. J is TRBJ2-7 and V is TRBV5-1; 8 bases align to TRBD1. With V trimmed by 4 bases and J by 2 bases, 5 bases remained unmatched. The CDR3 consists of 14 residues. The germline gives CDR1 SGHRS, CDR2 YFSETQ. The CDR3 DNA reads TGCGCCAGCAGCCGATGGGACAGGACCTACGAGCAGTACTTC. Translated: CASSRWDRTYEQYF.

This chain links TRBV5-1 with TRBJ2-2, with D maybe TRBD1 (6 bases). V shed 5 bases and J shed 0 bases, with 17 bases lying between them. This CDR3 spans 17 amino acids. Germline-derived CDR1 and CDR2 are SGHRS and YFSETQ. Written as DNA, the CDR3 is TGCGCCAGCAGGACGGGACAAATGCTGGCGAACACCGGGGAGCTGTTTTTT. Protein product: CASRTGQMLANTGELFF. The full variable domain, its missing parts supplied by reference TRBV5-1 and TRBJ2-2, is KAGVTQTPRYLIKTRGQQVTLSCSPISGHRSVSWYQQTPGQGLQFLFEYFSETQRNKGNFPGRFSGRQFSNSRSEMNVSTLELGDSALYLCASRTGQMLANTGELFFGEGSRLTVL.

This chain connects TRBV6-1 to TRBJ2-7; D is unresolved. Looked up from germline, CDR1 is MNHNS and CDR2 is SASEGT. The CDR3 totals 15 residues. The V gene lost 0 bases and the J gene lost 3 bases, with 12 bases spanning the gap. The CDR3 spells CASSEAYSPLYEQYF. CDR3 nucleotide sequence: TGTGCCAGCAGTGAAGCGTACAGCCCCCTCTACGAGCAGTACTTC.

The count of this clone is one. V is TRBV11-2 and J is TRBJ1-2; D call uncertain. Trimming cost V 1 base and J 4 bases, with 13 bases left between them. Germline lookup yields CDR1 SGHAT and CDR2 FQNNGV. This CDR3 spans 15 amino acids. The CDR3 protein is CASSLGWGMFYGYTF. Here the CDR3 DNA reads TGTGCCAGCAGCTTAGGGTGGGGTATGTTCTATGGCTACACCTTC.

In regard to this clone: The same CDR3 arises from other DNA sequences in this sample as well. For the CDR3, the DNA is TGTGCCAGCAGCCTCGGACTAGCCTACAATGAGCAGTTCTTC. Translation gives CASSLGLAYNEQFF. The rearrangement uses TRBV5-6 and TRBJ2-1; 7 bases are shared with TRBD2. V lost 4 bases, J lost 2 bases, and 3 bases stayed unmatched. CDR3 length: 14 residues. Germline V gene data show CDR1 as SGHDT and CDR2 as YYEEEE.

The genes are TRBV6-1 and TRBJ1-4, with no clear D. Trimming shortened V by 2 bases and J by 0 bases, and 10 bases separated the two germline ends. Germline CDR1 is MNHNS and CDR2 is SASEGT. The CDR3 runs to 16 residues. This CDR3 reads CASSERGSATNEKLFF. In DNA, the CDR3 is TGTGCCAGCAGTGAACGAGGATCTGCAACTAATGAAAAACTGTTTTTT.

The gene calls are TRBV5-1 and TRBJ2-7; 7 positions match TRBD1. CDR1 is SGHRS, CDR2 YFSETQ, per germline. This CDR3 region has 15 residues. Losses at the gene ends were 7 bases for V and 2 bases for J; bases not matched to a gene: 12. The DNA for the CDR3 is TGCGCCAGCTCCACTGGGACAGCCAAGCCCTACGAGCAGTACTTC. Amino acids: CASSTGTAKPYEQYF. Full variable domain (outside the CDR3, taken from reference TRBV5-1 and TRBJ2-7): KAGVTQTPRYLIKTRGQQVTLSCSPISGHRSVSWYQQTPGQGLQFLFEYFSETQRNKGNFPGRFSGRQFSNSRSEMNVSTLELGDSALYLCASSTGTAKPYEQYFGPGTRLTVT.

This clone was observed a few times. The chain combines TRBV4-1 with TRBJ2-5, with D hard to call. Per the germline V gene, CDR1 is MGHRA and CDR2 is YSYEKL. V was shortened by 0 bases and J by 2 bases, with 7 bases between the two germline ends. The CDR3 has 14 residues. The CDR3 sequence is CASSQDWSQETQYF. In nucleotides, the CDR3 is TGCGCCAGCAGCCAAGACTGGAGTCAAGAGACCCAGTACTTC.